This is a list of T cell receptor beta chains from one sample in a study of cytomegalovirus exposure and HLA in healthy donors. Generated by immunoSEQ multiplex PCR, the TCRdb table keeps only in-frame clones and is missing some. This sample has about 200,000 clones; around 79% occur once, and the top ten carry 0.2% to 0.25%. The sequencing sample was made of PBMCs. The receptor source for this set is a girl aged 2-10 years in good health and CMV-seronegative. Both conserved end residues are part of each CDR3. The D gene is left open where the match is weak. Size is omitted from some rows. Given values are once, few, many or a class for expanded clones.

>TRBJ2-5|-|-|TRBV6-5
CASSYSRLVETQYF
TGTGCCAGCAGTTACTCCAGGCTCGTAGAGACCCAGTACTTC
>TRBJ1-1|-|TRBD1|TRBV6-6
CAGTRGLNTEAFF
TGTGCCGGAACCAGGGGGCTGAACACTGAAGCTTTCTTT
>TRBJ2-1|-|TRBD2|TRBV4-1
CASSQEESGAHHNEQFF
TGCGCCAGCAGCCAAGAGGAGAGCGGGGCACACCACAATGAGCAGTTCTTC
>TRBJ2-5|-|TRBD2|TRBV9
CASSEGTSYETQYF
TGTGCCAGCAGCGAGGGGACTAGTTATGAGACCCAGTACTTC
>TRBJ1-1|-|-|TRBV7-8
CASSLGRGNTEAFF
TGTGCCAGCAGCTTAGGCAGGGGGAACACTGAAGCTTTCTTT
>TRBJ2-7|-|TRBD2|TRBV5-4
CASSAGLADYEQYF
TGTGCCAGCAGCGCGGGACTAGCGGACTACGAGCAGTACTTC
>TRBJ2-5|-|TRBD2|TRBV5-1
CASSLEGSGRETQYF
TGCGCCAGCAGCTTGGAGGGTAGCGGGAGGGAGACCCAGTACTTC
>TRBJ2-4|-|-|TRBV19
CASSIDSRGGPKNIQYF
TGTGCCAGTAGTATAGATTCGAGGGGGGGCCCCAAAAACATTCAGTACTTC
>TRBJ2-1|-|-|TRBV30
CAWSAGTGYNEQFF
TGTGCCTGGAGTGCTGGGACTGGATACAATGAGCAGTTCTTC
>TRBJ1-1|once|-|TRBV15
CATSRGQGLGTEAFF
TGTGCCACCAGCAGAGGTCAGGGCTTGGGCACTGAAGCTTTCTTT
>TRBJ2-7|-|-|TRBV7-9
CASSLGRVGEQYF
TGTGCCAGCAGCTTAGGTCGGGTAGGAGAGCAGTACTTC
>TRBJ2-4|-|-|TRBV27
CASSFFPAGAKNIQYF
TGTGCCAGCAGTTTTTTTCCAGCAGGAGCCAAAAACATTCAGTACTTC
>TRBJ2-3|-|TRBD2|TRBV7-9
CASSSNRGLAGGLADTQYF
TGTGCCAGCAGTTCAAACCGGGGACTAGCGGGAGGTTTGGCAGATACGCAGTATTTT
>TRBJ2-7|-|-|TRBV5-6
CASSLGHGTSYEQYF
TGTGCCAGCAGCCTGGGACACGGAACCTCCTACGAGCAGTACTTC
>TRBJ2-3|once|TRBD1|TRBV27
CASSDPGTGTDTQYF
TGTGCCAGCAGCGACCCCGGGACAGGCACAGATACGCAGTATTTT
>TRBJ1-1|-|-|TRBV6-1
CASSEAPRGATEAFF
TGTGCCAGCAGTGAAGCGCCGCGGGGAGCAACTGAAGCTTTCTTT
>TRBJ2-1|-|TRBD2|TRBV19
CASSIIPLAGGFPTGEQFF
TGTGCCAGTAGTATAATCCCCCTAGCGGGAGGATTCCCTACTGGCGAGCAGTTCTTC
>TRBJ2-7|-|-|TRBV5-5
CASSLGSSYEQYF
TGTGCCAGCAGCTTGGGTTCGAGCTACGAGCAGTACTTC
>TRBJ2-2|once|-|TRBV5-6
CASSAVGNRRELFF
TGTGCCAGCAGCGCGGTTGGTAACCGCAGGGAGCTGTTTTTT
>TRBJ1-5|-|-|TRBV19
CASSISGFMINQPQHF
TGTGCCAGTAGTATATCAGGGTTCATGATCAATCAGCCCCAGCATTTT
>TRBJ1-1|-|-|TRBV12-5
CASGRARGTEAFF
TGTGCTAGTGGAAGGGCCCGGGGCACTGAAGCTTTCTTT
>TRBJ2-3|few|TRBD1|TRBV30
CAWSIRDRVADTQYF
TGTGCCTGGAGTATCCGGGACAGGGTAGCAGATACGCAGTATTTT
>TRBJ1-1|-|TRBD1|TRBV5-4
CASSSTGGILAEAFF
TGTGCCAGCAGCTCAACAGGGGGAATATTGGCTGAAGCTTTCTTT
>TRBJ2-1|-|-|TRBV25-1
CASSEDKKRNEQFF
TGTGCCAGCAGTGAAGATAAGAAGCGCAATGAGCAGTTCTTC
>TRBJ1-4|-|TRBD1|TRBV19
CASSPRDRGLFF
TGTGCCAGTAGTCCTAGGGACAGGGGCCTGTTTTTT
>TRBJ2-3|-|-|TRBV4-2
CASSQVTGRGRTQYF
TGTGCCAGCAGCCAAGTTACCGGCCGCGGAAGGACGCAGTATTTT
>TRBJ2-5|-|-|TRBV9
CASSVGPSSGETQYF
TGTGCCAGCAGCGTGGGGCCATCCAGTGGGGAGACCCAGTACTTC
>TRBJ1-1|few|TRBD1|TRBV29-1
CSVGRGQGPTEAFF
TGCAGCGTGGGCCGAGGACAGGGACCCACTGAAGCTTTCTTT
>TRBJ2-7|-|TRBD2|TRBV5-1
CASSSGLASSYEQYF
TGCGCCAGCAGCTCAGGACTAGCGAGCTCCTACGAGCAGTACTTC
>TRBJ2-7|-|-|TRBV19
CASSQQWSYEQYF
TGTGCCAGTAGCCAACAGTGGTCCTACGAGCAGTACTTC
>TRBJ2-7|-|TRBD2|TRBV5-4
CASSAGGDSPYEQYF
TGTGCCAGCAGCGCGGGAGGGGACAGCCCCTACGAGCAGTACTTC
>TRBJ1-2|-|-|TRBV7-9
CASSLTNGYTF
TGTGCCAGCAGCTTAACTAACGGCTACACCTTC
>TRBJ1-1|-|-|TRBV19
CASSLTVGIEAFF
TGTGCCAGTAGTCTTACAGTAGGCATTGAAGCTTTCTTT
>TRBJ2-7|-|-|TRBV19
CASSMTGVSYEQYF
TGTGCCAGTAGTATGACTGGAGTCTCCTACGAGCAGTACTTC
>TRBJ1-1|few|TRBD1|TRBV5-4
CASSLQGAQNTEAFF
TGTGCCAGCAGCTTGCAGGGGGCCCAGAACACTGAAGCTTTCTTT
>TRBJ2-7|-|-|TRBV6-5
CASRTGHLYEQYF
TGTGCCAGCAGGACGGGACACCTCTACGAGCAGTACTTC
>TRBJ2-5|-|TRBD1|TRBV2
CASSAQGAGETQYF
TGTGCCAGCAGTGCACAGGGGGCTGGGGAGACCCAGTACTTC
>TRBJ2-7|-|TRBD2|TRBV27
CASSPGLAGLYEQYF
TGTGCCAGCAGCCCGGGACTAGCGGGCCTCTACGAGCAGTACTTC
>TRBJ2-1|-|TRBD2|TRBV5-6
CASSLGLAGGYEQFF
TGTGCCAGCAGCTTGGGACTAGCGGGAGGGTATGAGCAGTTCTTC
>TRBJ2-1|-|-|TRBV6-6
CASTFTGSNEQFF
TGTGCCAGCACCTTTACAGGGAGCAATGAGCAGTTCTTC
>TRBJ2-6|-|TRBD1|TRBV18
CASSADRAGANVLTF
TGTGCCAGCTCAGCCGACAGGGCTGGGGCCAACGTCCTGACTTTC
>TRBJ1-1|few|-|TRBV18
CASSQAGANTEAFF
TGTGCCAGCTCGCAAGCAGGGGCTAACACTGAAGCTTTCTTT
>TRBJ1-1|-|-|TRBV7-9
CSSSLVGEAAFF
TGTTCCAGCAGCTTAGTAGGTGAGGCGGCTTTCTTT
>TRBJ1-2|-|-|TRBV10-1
CASSESGGNGYTF
TGCGCCAGCAGTGAGTCTGGAGGGAACGGCTACACCTTC
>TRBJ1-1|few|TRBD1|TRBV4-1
CASSQVGQGLNTEAFF
TGCGCCAGCAGCCAAGTGGGACAGGGTCTGAACACTGAAGCTTTCTTT
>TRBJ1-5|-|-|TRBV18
CASSLGAGAGQPQHF
TGTGCCAGCTCACTAGGGGCGGGGGCGGGTCAGCCCCAGCATTTT
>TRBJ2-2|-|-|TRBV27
CASSSRDPRTGELFF
TGTGCCAGCAGTTCCCGGGATCCGAGGACCGGGGAGCTGTTTTTT
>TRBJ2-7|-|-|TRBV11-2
CASSLKGAGYEQYF
TGTGCCAGCAGCTTAAAAGGGGCAGGGTACGAGCAGTACTTC
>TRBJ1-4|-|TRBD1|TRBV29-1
CSVEGQGEKLFF
TGCAGCGTTGAAGGACAGGGCGAAAAACTGTTTTTT
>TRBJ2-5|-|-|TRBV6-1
CASSSPWREETQYF
TGTGCCAGCAGTTCTCCGTGGAGGGAAGAGACCCAGTACTTC
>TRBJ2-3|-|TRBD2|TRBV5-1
CASSLATGLAELDTQYF
TGCGCCAGCAGCTTGGCTACGGGACTAGCGGAACTAGATACGCAGTATTTT
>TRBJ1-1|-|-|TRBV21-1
CAGDRETEAFF
TGTGCCGGAGACAGGGAGACTGAAGCTTTCTTT
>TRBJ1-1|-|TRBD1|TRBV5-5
CASSSWTGNTEAFF
TGTGCCAGCAGCTCGTGGACAGGGAACACTGAAGCTTTCTTT
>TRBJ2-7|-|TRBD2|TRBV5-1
CASSLEVGLAGNYEQYF
TGCGCCAGCAGCTTGGAAGTTGGACTAGCGGGGAACTACGAGCAGTACTTC
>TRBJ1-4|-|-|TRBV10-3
CATTEAAGGEKLFF
TGTGCCACCACGGAGGCGGCGGGAGGGGAAAAACTGTTTTTT
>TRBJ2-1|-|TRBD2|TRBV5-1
CASSLTSGAGHEQFF
TGCGCCAGCAGCTTGACTAGCGGGGCCGGGCATGAGCAGTTCTTC
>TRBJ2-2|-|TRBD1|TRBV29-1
CSVEDVDRGNTGELFF
TGCAGCGTTGAAGATGTGGACAGGGGGAACACCGGGGAGCTGTTTTTT
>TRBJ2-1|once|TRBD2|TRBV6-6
CASSGPSGGEFF
TGTGCCAGCAGTGGACCTAGCGGGGGGGAGTTCTTC
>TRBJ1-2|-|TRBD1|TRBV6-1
CASRYRGRDYGYTF
TGTGCCAGCAGGTACAGGGGGCGCGACTATGGCTACACCTTC
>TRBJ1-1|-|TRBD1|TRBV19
CASSTRQGSGTEAFF
TGTGCCAGTAGTACCCGACAGGGGTCGGGCACTGAAGCTTTCTTT